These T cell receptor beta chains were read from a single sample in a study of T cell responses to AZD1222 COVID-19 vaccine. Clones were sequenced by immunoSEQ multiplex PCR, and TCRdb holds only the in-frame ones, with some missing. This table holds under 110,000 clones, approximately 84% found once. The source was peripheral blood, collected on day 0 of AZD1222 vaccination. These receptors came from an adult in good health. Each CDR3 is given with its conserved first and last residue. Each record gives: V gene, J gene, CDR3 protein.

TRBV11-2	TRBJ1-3	CASSSPGQGARNTIYF
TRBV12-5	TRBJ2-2	CASGSTVDRFLGELFF
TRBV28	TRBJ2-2	CASSRGRGPKNTGELFF
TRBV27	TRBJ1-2	CASSGLNYGYTF
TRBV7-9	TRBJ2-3	CASSDGNRRADTQYF
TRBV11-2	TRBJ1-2	CASSEQGVGYGYTF
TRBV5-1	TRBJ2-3	CASSLAGAREGRNTQYF
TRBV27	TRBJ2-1	CASSSGLAVVNEQFF
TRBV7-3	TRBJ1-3	CASRPRGHTIYF
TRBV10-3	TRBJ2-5	CAIRMTGAQETQYF
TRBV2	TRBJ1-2	CASMGLIGYPTNYGYTF
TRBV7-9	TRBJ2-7	CASSPGLGTDPYEQYF
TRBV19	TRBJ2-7	CASSWGLDGYEQYF
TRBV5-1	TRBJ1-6	CASSPGQGNSPLHF
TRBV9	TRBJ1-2	CASSVGGDGNYGYTF
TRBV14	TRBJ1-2	CASSRAGVNYGYTF
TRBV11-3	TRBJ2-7	CASSLGGQGAHREQYF
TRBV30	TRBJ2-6	CAWGGPNSGANVLTF
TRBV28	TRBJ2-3	CASSRGTSGRGGSIKRDTQYF
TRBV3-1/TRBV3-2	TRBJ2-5	CASSQEGLVETQYF